This entry features one TCR beta chain sequence. The antigen remains unidentified. The method was immunoSEQ multiplex PCR; TCRdb's version includes in-frame clones alone and lacks a portion of them. This repertoire shows almost 95,000 clones, 85% found once; its top ten account for roughly 4.3%. This sample is drawn from a study of T cell responses to AZD1222 COVID-19 vaccine. The study's findings and limits: Nearly half of unique spike-specific TCRs reportedly avoided B.1.351 and B.1.1.7 mutated regions. Researchers took repertoire samples only after the peak T cell response had come. At 160-218 and 743-854, vaccine-associated CD4 TCRs were dominant, and they spanned spike. The donor group comprised mostly white British people and more females; the analysis possibly underestimated clonal diversity.

CDR3 size: 14 residues. The V gene lost 0 bases and the J gene lost 6 bases, with 9 bases spanning the gap. Germline CDR1 is SEHNR and CDR2 is FQNEAQ (reference sequence). The chain couples TRBV7-9 to TRBJ2-1; D is unclear. The sequenced sample was peripheral blood, obtained 28 days after the second AZD1222 dose. This TCR derives from an adult who received the AZD1222 COVID-19 vaccine. The CDR3 is CASSLALGFNEQFF. The CDR3 DNA reads as TGTGCCAGCAGCTTAGCGCTAGGGTTCAATGAGCAGTTCTTC.